The source of this T cell receptor beta chain is a study of Ad26.COV2.S vaccination and SARS-CoV-2 variants. Turning to the study itself: Doses of Ad26.COV2.S were injected into muscle once or twice, 56 days apart.

Treatment given: about 20 received Ad26.COV2.S at low or high dose, single or two shots; roughly five received placebo; per-sample allocation not given. Repertoires come from day 63 after the first vaccine or placebo injection. In germline, CDR1 is MNHEY, CDR2 SVGAGI. Between the trimmed V and J ends, which lost 0 bases and 3 bases, there was a span of 8 bases. This CDR3 has 14 amino acids. Study-wide results and caveats: Recipients of vaccine and of placebo showed similar breadth of their non-spike TCR repertoires.

The repertoire was sequenced with immunoSEQ multiplex PCR; TCRdb's copy has only in-frame clones and lacks some. Of 400,000 to 450,000 clones detected, 92% appear once; the ten largest clones hold approximately 1.6%. Worth noting for this clone: Its antigen is not identified.

V gene TRBV6-5 combines with J gene TRBJ1-1; weak D call: TRBD1 (5 bases). This TCR came from a person between 18 and 65 years old who received the Ad26.COV2.S COVID-19 vaccine or a placebo. Material: peripheral blood, obtained in a trial of Ad26.COV2.S vaccine versus placebo. The CDR3 DNA reads TGTGCCAGCAGTTACTCGATGGGGGACACTGAAGCTTTCTTT. Translation gives CASSYSMGDTEAFF.